Given below is one TCR beta chain in context. Its target is unknown. Different DNA sequences within this sample yield the same CDR3. Researchers partitioned CD4+ cells into CD45RA+ naive and CD45RA-negative memory subsets. This record belongs to a study of shared clonotypes between healthy human individuals. In the study overall: Two women and a few men aged 18 to 49 served as donors. Study-level points and caveats: Depth of sequencing was expected to influence donor clonotype sharing.

Assay: immunoSEQ multiplex PCR; the TCRdb copy retains only in-frame clones and omits some. The sample has about 2.3 million clones, 80% to 95% seen once. The V gene's germline CDR1 is KGHSH and CDR2 LQKENI. V lost 6 bases to trimming and J lost 3 bases; unmatched junction nucleotides: 5. This CDR3 contains 15 residues. This chain links TRBV18 with TRBJ2-7; TRBD2 agrees at 13 bases. The sample consisted of naive CD4+ T cells from PBMCs. Subset: CD45RA+ positively selected. The receptor's source is a man between 18 and 29 years old in good health. Some clones in this sample may be carry-over from other donors' samples. DNA for the CDR3: TGTGCCAGCTCCCCGGGGACTAGCGGGGTCTACGAGCAGTACTTC. Its protein is CASSPGTSGVYEQYF.